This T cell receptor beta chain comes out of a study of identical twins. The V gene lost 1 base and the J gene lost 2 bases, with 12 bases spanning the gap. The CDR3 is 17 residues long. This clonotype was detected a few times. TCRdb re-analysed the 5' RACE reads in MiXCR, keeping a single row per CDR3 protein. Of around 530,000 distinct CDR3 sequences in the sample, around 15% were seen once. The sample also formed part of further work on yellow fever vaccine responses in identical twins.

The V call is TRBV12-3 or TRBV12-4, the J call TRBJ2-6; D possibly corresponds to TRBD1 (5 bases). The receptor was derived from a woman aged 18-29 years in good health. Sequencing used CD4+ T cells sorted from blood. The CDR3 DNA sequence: TGTGCCAGCAGTTTAGACGCCAGGGCAGCTGGGGCCAACGTCCTGACTTTC. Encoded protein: CASSLDARAAGANVLTF.